This T cell receptor (beta chain) was retrieved from a study of shared T cell receptors in the human thymus. The trim removed 2 bases at V and 4 bases at J, leaving 1 base unmatched. Germline CDR1 reads MDHEN; CDR2 reads SYDVKM. This CDR3 region has 14 residues. The method was immunoSEQ multiplex PCR; TCRdb's version includes in-frame clones alone and lacks a portion of them. The repertoire consists of hundreds of thousands of clones, with approximately 89% occurring once and the leading ten covering approximately 0.0097%. These records were also assigned to another study, of human thymus T cells. From that study: From resections taken during corrective heart surgery, the thymus tissue was obtained.

J is TRBJ2-5 and V is TRBV28; 10 nucleotides agree with TRBD2. The sample was thymocytes. This TCR was recovered from a boy younger than two with a congenital heart defect. The DNA of the CDR3 is TGTGCCAGCAGTTTAGCTAGCGGGAGAGAGACCCAGTACTTC. Amino acids: CASSLASGRETQYF.